The next 31 T cell receptor beta chains were all read from a single sample in a study of blood T cell repertoires in COVID-19. TCRdb's table, derived via immunoSEQ multiplex PCR, lists solely in-frame clones and lacks some. Here the sample spans some 320,000 clones, roughly nine tenths being singletons. The sequenced sample was PBMCs or T cells enriched from blood (not recorded which). These receptors came from a woman aged 25 to 39 who had been exposed to COVID-19.

V and J are TRBV7-9 and TRBJ1-4; possible D gene TRBD1, 6 bases. This CDR3 region has 15 residues. Trimming shortened V by 5 bases and J by 3 bases, and 13 bases separated the two germline ends. Germline V lookup: CDR1 SEHNR, CDR2 FQNEAQ (reference sequence). The CDR3 loop reads CASSRTAPANEKLFF. CDR3 nucleotides: TGTGCCAGCAGCCGGACAGCTCCGGCTAATGAAAAACTGTTTTTT.

The genes are TRBV5-1 and TRBJ1-1, with TRBD1 as a possible D gene (6 bases). The germline V gene has CDR1 SGHRS and CDR2 YFSETQ. With 0 bases removed from V and 1 base from J, the gap between germline ends came to 13 bases. The CDR3 spans 16 residues. The CDR3 is CASSLAGGARNTEAFF. The CDR3 bases are TGCGCCAGCAGCTTGGCCGGGGGGGCGCGGAACACTGAAGCTTTCTTT.

The chain employs TRBV5-6 and TRBJ2-3, with TRBD2 matching over 12 bases. Germline assignment: CDR1 SGHDT and CDR2 YYEEEE. With 4 bases clipped from V and 3 bases from J, the junction kept 3 bases outside the gene matches. There are 15 residues in the CDR3. The CDR3: CASSILAGGTDTQYF. CDR3 in DNA: TGTGCCAGCAGCATACTAGCGGGGGGTACAGATACGCAGTATTTT.

This chain uses TRBV9 with TRBJ1-3, with D possibly being TRBD1 (6 bases). The CDR3 has 14 amino acids. V gave up 4 bases and J gave up 4 bases, with 12 bases separating them. In germline, CDR1 is SGDLS, CDR2 YYNGEE. The CDR3 loop reads CASSSQGYGNTIYF. As DNA, the CDR3 is TGTGCCAGCAGCTCGCAGGGGTACGGAAACACCATATATTTT.

The genes are TRBV9 and TRBJ2-5; D remains ambiguous. The CDR3 is 13 residues long. Trimming cost V 0 bases and J 7 bases, with 10 bases left between them. Germline assignment: CDR1 SGDLS and CDR2 YYNGEE. In nucleotides, the CDR3 is TGTGCCAGCAGCGTAGAGACTGATGTGACCCAGTACTTC. Protein sequence: CASSVETDVTQYF.

V gene TRBV4-2 combines with J gene TRBJ2-3, with 13 nucleotides matching TRBD2. The V gene end was trimmed by 1 base and the J gene end by 4 bases; junction bases not matched to a gene: 11. Germline-derived CDR1 and CDR2 are LGHNA and YNFKEQ. The CDR3 contains 19 residues. The CDR3 DNA follows: TGTGCCAGCAGCCAAGTCGGAGAACTAGCGGGGGGGCTTCCAGATACGCAGTATTTT. The encoded protein is CASSQVGELAGGLPDTQYF.

The gene calls are TRBV2 and TRBJ2-7; 9 nucleotides agree with TRBD2. CDR3 length: 15 residues. Germline-derived CDR1 and CDR2 are SNHLY and FYNNEI. With V trimmed by 4 bases and J by 2 bases, 6 bases remained unmatched. For the CDR3, the DNA is TGTGCCAGCAGTGTCGCGGGGGGGTCAACCTACGAGCAGTACTTC. It is translated as CASSVAGGSTYEQYF. Full variable domain (outside the CDR3, taken from reference TRBV2 and TRBJ2-7): EPEVTQTPSHQVTQMGQEVILRCVPISNHLYFYWYRQILGQKVEFLVSFYNNEISEKSEIFDDQFSVERPDGSNFTLKIRSTKLEDSAMYFCASSVAGGSTYEQYFGPGTRLTVT.

This sequence joins TRBV6-5 and TRBJ2-7, with a tentative D call TRBD2 (5 bases). CDR1 MNHEY and CDR2 SVGAGI come from the germline V gene. The CDR3 is made up of 15 amino acids. Trimming took off 0 bases at V and 3 bases at J, with 12 bases between the two ends. In DNA form, the CDR3 reads TGTGCCAGCAGTTACTCGGTCGGGCGGGTCTACGAGCAGTACTTC. Its protein product is CASSYSVGRVYEQYF.

The gene calls are TRBV9 and TRBJ2-1; TRBD2 aligns across 12 bases. The V gene end was trimmed by 0 bases and the J gene end by 6 bases; junction bases not matched to a gene: 1. The V gene's germline CDR1 is SGDLS and CDR2 YYNGEE. This CDR3 region has 15 residues. The CDR3 coding sequence is TGTGCCAGCAGCGTAGGGACTAGCGGGGTCAATGAGCAGTTCTTC. Translated: CASSVGTSGVNEQFF. Combining the CDR3 with reference TRBV9 and TRBJ2-1 gives the whole variable domain DSGVTQTPKHLITATGQRVTLRCSPRSGDLSVYWYQQSLDQGLQFLIQYYNGEERAKGNILERFSAQQFPDLHSELNLSSLELGDSALYFCASSVGTSGVNEQFFGPGTRLTVL.

In DNA, the CDR3 is TGTGCTAGTGGTCCGGGGGGCCAGTTGAACACTGAAGCTTTCTTT. This gives the protein CASGPGGQLNTEAFF. The rearrangement joins TRBV12-5 to TRBJ1-1, with D maybe TRBD1 (6 bases). V lost 5 bases and J lost 0, with 13 bases in between. The CDR3 is made up of 15 amino acids. The germline V gene has CDR1 LGHNT and CDR2 FRNRAP.

The gene calls are TRBV5-6 and TRBJ1-6, with D perhaps TRBD1 (5 bases). Trimming pared 4 bases from V and 2 bases from J, leaving 10 bases between. The CDR3 runs to 15 residues. Germline-derived CDR1 and CDR2 are SGHDT and YYEEEE. CDR3 amino acids: CASSGGKAYNSPLHF. For the CDR3, the DNA is TGTGCCAGCAGCGGGGGGAAGGCCTATAATTCACCCCTCCACTTT. The full variable domain, rest sourced from reference TRBV5-6 and TRBJ1-6, is DAGVTQSPTHLIKTRGQQVTLRCSPKSGHDTVSWYQQALGQGPQFIFQYYEEEERQRGNFPDRFSGHQFPNYSSELNVNALLLGDSALYLCASSGGKAYNSPLHFGNGTRLTVT.

The V gene is TRBV4-1, the J gene TRBJ1-4, with 9 bases fitting TRBD1. The germline gives CDR1 MGHRA, CDR2 YSYEKL. With 0 bases clipped from V and 14 bases from J, the junction kept 13 bases outside the gene matches. The CDR3 contains 16 residues. CDR3 protein: CASSQDSGTGTFGLFF. For the CDR3, the DNA is TGCGCCAGCAGCCAAGATTCCGGGACAGGGACCTTCGGGCTGTTTTTT.

This chain uses TRBV7-9 with TRBJ1-6, with 11 bases aligning to TRBD1. The CDR3 length is 15 residues. Germline values: CDR1 SEHNR, CDR2 FQNEAQ (reference sequence). After removal of 5 bases from V and 8 bases from J, the junction contained 5 bases not matched to a gene. The CDR3, as DNA: TGTGCCAGCAGCCCCTGGACAGGGGGCGATTCACCCCTCCACTTT. It translates to CASSPWTGGDSPLHF.

This rearrangement joins TRBV25-1 to TRBJ2-7; 7 bases align to TRBD1. The junction had 7 bases not matched to a gene; V was cut back by 3 bases and J by 2 bases. Germline V gene sequence: CDR1 MGHDK, CDR2 SYGVNS. This CDR3 comprises 15 residues. The CDR3 bases are TGTGCCAGCAGTGATGCTAAGGACAGGACCTACGAGCAGTACTTC. Its protein product is CASSDAKDRTYEQYF.

The chain uses TRBV4-3 and TRBJ2-2; maybe TRBD1 (6 bases). The CDR3 covers 14 residues. The V gene's germline CDR1 is LGHNA and CDR2 YSLEER. Between the trimmed V and J ends, which lost 3 bases and 1 base, there was a span of 6 bases. The CDR3 loop is CASSQDRNTGELFF. The CDR3 nucleotides read TGCGCCAGCAGCCAGGACAGGAACACCGGGGAGCTGTTTTTT.

The chain has TRBV19 and TRBJ1-6; tentative D call: TRBD1 (6 bases). CDR1 is LNHDA, CDR2 SQIVND, per germline (reference sequence). V lost 3 bases, J lost 10 bases, and 19 bases lay in between. CDR3 length equals 16 residues. CDR3 nucleotide sequence: TGTGCCAGTAGTATCTACAGGGCCGGGTGGGGATCACCCCTCCACTTT. Translating it yields CASSIYRAGWGSPLHF.

The chain employs TRBV7-6 and TRBJ2-7; TRBD1 aligns across 9 bases. Trimming cost V 4 bases and J 0 bases; bases outside gene matches: 4. The CDR3 contains 15 residues. CDR1 is SGHVS, CDR2 FNYEAQ, per germline. CDR3 sequence (DNA): TGTGCCAGCAGCTCGGGACAGGGTAGCTCCTACGAGCAGTACTTC. Its translation is CASSSGQGSSYEQYF. The variable domain in full, completed from reference TRBV7-6 and TRBJ2-7, reads GAGVSQSPRYKVTKRGQDVALRCDPISGHVSLYWYRQALGQGPEFLTYFNYEAQQDKSGLPNDRFSAERPEGSISTLTIQRTEQRDSAMYRCASSSGQGSSYEQYFGPGTRLTVT.

The table lists this clone with a few counts. The chain joins TRBV5-4 to TRBJ1-5; a possible D gene is TRBD1 (6 bases). The V end was cut by 4 bases, the J end by 0 bases, with 11 bases between. From germline, CDR1 is SGHNT and CDR2 YYREEE (reference sequence). There are 15 residues in the CDR3. Written as DNA, the CDR3 is TGTGCCAGCAGCCAGGGGTCCGATAGCAATCAGCCCCAGCATTTT. Protein sequence: CASSQGSDSNQPQHF.

As DNA, the CDR3 is TGCGCCACCAACAGGGGCGGAGGCAATGAGCAGTTCTTC. Protein sequence: CATNRGGGNEQFF. V gene TRBV5-1 combines with J gene TRBJ2-1, with 7 bases identical to TRBD1. From germline, CDR1 is SGHRS and CDR2 YFSETQ. The CDR3 sequence is 13 residues long. V shed 9 bases, J shed 6 bases, and the junction held 9 bases outside the gene matches.

CDR3 coding DNA: TGTGCCAGCAGCCGAGCCTACAATGAGCAGTTCTTC. It translates to CASSRAYNEQFF. The rearrangement joins TRBV3-1 (or the pseudogene TRBV3-2) to TRBJ2-1; unclear D gene. V was cut by 4 bases and J by 2 bases, with 3 bases left in between. CDR1 is LGHDT and CDR2 is YNNKEL in the germline V gene (reference sequence). This CDR3 has 12 residues.

The genes are TRBV5-4 and TRBJ2-5; D perhaps matches TRBD2 (7 bases). Trimming removed 1 base at V and 6 bases at J, with 13 bases between. From germline, CDR1 is SGHNT and CDR2 YYREEE (reference sequence). The length of the CDR3 is 14 residues. CDR3 loop: CASSLLGGAKTQYF. The CDR3 DNA follows: TGTGCCAGCAGCTTGCTTGGGGGGGCGAAGACCCAGTACTTC. Full variable domain (remainder filled in from reference TRBV5-4 and TRBJ2-5): ETGVTQSPTHLIKTRGQQVTLRCSSQSGHNTVSWYQQALGQGPQFIFQYYREEENGRGNFPPRFSGLQFPNYSSELNVNALELDDSALYLCASSLLGGAKTQYFGPGTRLLVL.

The chain joins TRBV11-2 to TRBJ2-7; 8 bases fit TRBD1. Trimming at V came to 6 bases and at J to 1 base, leaving 14 bases not matched to a gene. Germline V gene data show CDR1 as SGHAT and CDR2 as FQNNGV. The length of the CDR3 is 17 residues. CDR3 region: CASSRSGGVLRSYEQYF. The CDR3 region has the DNA TGTGCCAGCAGTCGGTCAGGGGGCGTACTTCGGTCCTACGAGCAGTACTTC.

The chain recombines TRBV5-1 with TRBJ2-3; 8 positions agree with TRBD2. CDR3 length equals 17 residues. V lost 0 bases, J lost 0 bases, and 6 bases stayed unmatched. Germline assignment: CDR1 SGHRS and CDR2 YFSETQ. The CDR3 spells CASSLERGGGSTDTQYF. Written as DNA, the CDR3 is TGCGCCAGCAGCTTGGAGAGGGGCGGGGGGAGCACAGATACGCAGTATTTT.

V and J are TRBV7-9 and TRBJ2-3; D is unclear. This CDR3 has 14 amino acids. Trimming stripped 3 bases from V and 0 bases from J, with 7 bases between. From germline, CDR1 is SEHNR and CDR2 FQNEAQ (reference sequence). CDR3 sequence reads: CASSFSLSTDTQYF. CDR3 DNA: TGTGCCAGCAGCTTTAGTCTTAGCACAGATACGCAGTATTTT.

The CDR3 reads CASSRTVYTDTQYF. As DNA, the CDR3 is TGTGCCAGCAGCAGGACAGTCTACACAGATACGCAGTATTTT. The rearrangement joins TRBV3-1 (or the pseudogene TRBV3-2) to TRBJ2-3; maybe TRBD1 (6 bases). The V gene lost 5 bases and the J gene lost 2 bases, with 11 bases spanning the gap. The CDR3 consists of 14 residues. From germline, CDR1 is LGHDT and CDR2 YNNKEL (reference sequence).

The V gene is TRBV5-4, the J gene TRBJ1-2; 9 positions agree with TRBD1. CDR3 length: 14 amino acids. Germline loops: CDR1 SGHNT, CDR2 YYREEE (reference sequence). Trimming at V came to 4 bases and at J to 4 bases, leaving 5 bases not matched to a gene. CDR3 DNA sequence: TGTGCCAGCAGCCCCACAGGGGGCTTCTATGGCTACACCTTC. Protein product: CASSPTGGFYGYTF.

The chain employs TRBV3-1 (or the pseudogene TRBV3-2) and TRBJ2-3; 7 bases line up with TRBD1. This CDR3 region has 16 residues. The germline gives CDR1 LGHDT, CDR2 YNNKEL (reference sequence). J was trimmed by 4 bases and V by 1 base; bases with no gene match: 8. The CDR3 nucleotides are TGTGCCAGCAGCCAAGTGAGCCACAGGGGCGCAGATACGCAGTATTTT. It encodes CASSQVSHRGADTQYF.

This chain joins TRBV9 and TRBJ2-5; no reliable D call. The CDR3 length is 13 residues. Germline lookup yields CDR1 SGDLS and CDR2 YYNGEE. V was pared by 0 bases and J by 5 bases, with 8 bases between. The CDR3 coding sequence is TGTGCCAGCAGCGTAGGAAACTTTGAGACCCAGTACTTC. This gives the protein CASSVGNFETQYF.

This clone was observed once. The rearrangement joins TRBV5-1 to TRBJ2-7; 12 bases line up with TRBD2. This CDR3 is built from 15 residues. CDR1 and CDR2 (germline): SGHRS, YFSETQ. V lost 3 bases and J lost 7; bases outside the gene matches: 8. CDR3 DNA: TGCGCCAGCAGCTCTGGGTCTAGCGGGGGGGTTGAGCAGTACTTC. It specifies CASSSGSSGGVEQYF.

The chain recombines TRBV24-1 with TRBJ2-3; D is unresolved. The V end lost 4 bases, the J end lost 15 bases, and 13 bases lay between the germline ends. Germline CDR1 and CDR2: KGHDR and SFDVKD. CDR3 length equals 11 residues. CDR3 sequence (DNA): TGTGCCACCAGTGACTCCCGGTCGTCATATTTT. It translates to CATSDSRSSYF.

The genes are TRBV30 and TRBJ1-5; TRBD1 matches at 10 bases. The CDR3 covers 14 residues. The V segment lost 0 bases and the J segment 7 bases; nucleotides outside the gene matches: 3. Germline lookup yields CDR1 GTSNPN and CDR2 SVGIG (reference sequence). The CDR3 here is CAWSVGQGLQPQHF. CDR3 nucleotide sequence: TGTGCCTGGAGTGTGGGACAGGGGTTGCAGCCCCAGCATTTT.